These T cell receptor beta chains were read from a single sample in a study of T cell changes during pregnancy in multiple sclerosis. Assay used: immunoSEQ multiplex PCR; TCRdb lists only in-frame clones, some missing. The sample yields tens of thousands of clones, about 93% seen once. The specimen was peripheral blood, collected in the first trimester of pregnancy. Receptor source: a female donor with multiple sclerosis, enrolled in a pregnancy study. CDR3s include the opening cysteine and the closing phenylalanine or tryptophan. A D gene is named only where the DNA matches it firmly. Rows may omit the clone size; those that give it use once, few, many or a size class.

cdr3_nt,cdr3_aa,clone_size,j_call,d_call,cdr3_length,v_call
TGTGCCAGCAGGGGACTAGCGGGAGTGTATGAGCAGTTCTTC,CASRGLAGVYEQFF,-,TRBJ2-1,TRBD2,14,TRBV6-1
TGCGCCAGCAAGGGGGACACTGAAGCTTTCTTT,CASKGDTEAFF,-,TRBJ1-1,-,11,TRBV4-1
TGTGCCAGCAGCTTAGGCCCAGGTAACTCCTACGAGCAGTACTTC,CASSLGPGNSYEQYF,-,TRBJ2-7,-,15,TRBV7-6
TGTGCCAGCAGGTCGGGGGAGAACACCGGGGAGCTGTTTTTT,CASRSGENTGELFF,-,TRBJ2-2,-,14,TRBV6-1
TGCAGCGGAACACAGGGTTTGAAGCAGTACTTC,CSGTQGLKQYF,-,TRBJ2-7,-,11,TRBV29-1
TGTGCCAGCAGTCGCCCCGGGACAGAAGCACTTTATGGCTACACCTTC,CASSRPGTEALYGYTF,-,TRBJ1-2,TRBD1,16,TRBV27
TGTGCCAGCAGCGGAGGAGTCCAAGAGACCCAGTACTTC,CASSGGVQETQYF,-,TRBJ2-5,-,13,TRBV25-1
TGTGCCAGCAGTTTAAACACCTACGAGCAGTACTTC,CASSLNTYEQYF,-,TRBJ2-7,-,12,TRBV7-9
TGTGCCAGCAGCTTAGGCAGGGAACAGCCCCAGCATTTT,CASSLGREQPQHF,-,TRBJ1-5,-,13,TRBV7-6
TGTGCCAGCAGCTCGGGACTAGCGGGAGGACCTTTCGCGGAGCAGTACTTC,CASSSGLAGGPFAEQYF,-,TRBJ2-7,TRBD2,17,TRBV11-2
TGTGCCAGCTCGCCAACAGGGGGGCCTAGCACAGATACGCAGTATTTT,CASSPTGGPSTDTQYF,-,TRBJ2-3,TRBD1,16,TRBV11-2
TGTGCCAGCAGCCCAGCCCACAGGGACGACTACGAGCAGTACTTC,CASSPAHRDDYEQYF,-,TRBJ2-7,-,15,TRBV5-4
TGTGCCAGCAGCTCGGCTGGACAGGTCCTTGCGGCCCTCCACTTT,CASSSAGQVLAALHF,-,TRBJ1-6,TRBD1,15,TRBV7-9
TGTGCCAGCAGTTTATCCGGGGAGCAGTATTTT,CASSLSGEQYF,-,TRBJ2-3,-,11,TRBV27
TGTGCCAGTAGCCGGGACAGGGGAAACACTGAAGCTTTCTTT,CASSRDRGNTEAFF,-,TRBJ1-1,TRBD1,14,TRBV19
TGTGCCAGTAGGGGGCAAGGCAATCAGCCCCAGCATTTT,CASRGQGNQPQHF,-,TRBJ1-5,-,13,TRBV19
TGTGCCAGCAGCTTACAGGGGAGCTCCTACGAGCAGTACTTC,CASSLQGSSYEQYF,few,TRBJ2-7,-,14,TRBV7-2
TGTGCCAGCAGCGTAGGCGGGAGGAGGTACAATGAGCAGTTCTTC,CASSVGGRRYNEQFF,-,TRBJ2-1,TRBD2,15,TRBV9
TGTGCCAGCAGTGACATCAAAGCTCCCACAGATACGCAGTATTTT,CASSDIKAPTDTQYF,-,TRBJ2-3,-,15,TRBV25-1
TGTGCCAGCGGATTGACCCCGCGGGAGACCCAGTACTTC,CASGLTPRETQYF,-,TRBJ2-5,-,13,TRBV5-4
TGTGCCAGCAGCCGGATCTCGGGACACAAAGGGGATGGCTACACCTTC,CASSRISGHKGDGYTF,-,TRBJ1-2,-,16,TRBV14
TGTGCCAGCAGTCCGACTAGCGGGAGGGCCGATGAGCAGTTCTTC,CASSPTSGRADEQFF,-,TRBJ2-1,TRBD2,15,TRBV2
TGTGCCACCAGCAGAGACAGCAGGGCTGGCAATCAGCCCCAGCATTTT,CATSRDSRAGNQPQHF,-,TRBJ1-5,-,16,TRBV15
TGTGCCAGCTCACGTTACAGGGGAAGCCCTGCGTTT,CASSRYRGSPAF,-,TRBJ1-1,TRBD1,12,TRBV18
TGTGCCAGCAGCGCCCACGGACAGGGGACGGTTGGCTACACCTTC,CASSAHGQGTVGYTF,once,TRBJ1-2,TRBD1,15,TRBV9
TGTGCCAGCAGTCGGGACAACTACGAGCAGTACTTC,CASSRDNYEQYF,-,TRBJ2-7,-,12,TRBV2
TGTGCCAGCATCCAGGGAAGAGGCCACACCACAGATACGCAGTATTTT,CASIQGRGHTTDTQYF,-,TRBJ2-3,-,16,TRBV11-2
TGTGCCAGCAGTTCCCGACAGGGTTGGGGAGAGACCCAGTACTTC,CASSSRQGWGETQYF,-,TRBJ2-5,TRBD1,15,TRBV6-5
TGTGCCAGCAGCGGACAGGGGCCCCAATTATTATACACTGAAGCTTTCTTT,CASSGQGPQLLYTEAFF,once,TRBJ1-1,TRBD1,17,TRBV7-2
TGCGCCAGCCGTAGCGGGAGGTTCGACGGGGATGAGCAGTTCTTC,CASRSGRFDGDEQFF,-,TRBJ2-1,TRBD2,15,TRBV5-1
TGCGCCAGCAGCGTGGACAGGGGCACTGAAGCTTTCTTT,CASSVDRGTEAFF,-,TRBJ1-1,TRBD1,13,TRBV5-1
TGTGCCAGCAGCCGTGGACAGGGGATGAATGCTTTCTTT,CASSRGQGMNAFF,-,TRBJ1-1,TRBD1,13,TRBV11-3
TGTGCCAGCAGCTTAGCGCGGAGGGTTGAGCAGTTCTTC,CASSLARRVEQFF,-,TRBJ2-1,-,13,TRBV7-8
TGTGCCAGCAGTCCCGGGAGGGTTCTAGCAGATACGCAGTATTTT,CASSPGRVLADTQYF,-,TRBJ2-3,TRBD2,15,TRBV6-5
TGTGCCAGTAGTATCGGGACAGGGGTGAACACTGAAGCTTTCTTT,CASSIGTGVNTEAFF,-,TRBJ1-1,TRBD1,15,TRBV19
TGCAGCGTATCGGACAGTTTCTATGGCTACACCTTC,CSVSDSFYGYTF,-,TRBJ1-2,-,12,TRBV29-1
TGTGCCAGCAGTGACCCCGGCTTCTGGGGGGGCCAAGAGACCCAGTACTTC,CASSDPGFWGGQETQYF,-,TRBJ2-5,TRBD2,17,TRBV6-1
TGTGCCTGGAGGCAGGGGACAGGGGGTTCGGGTTCACCCCTCCACTTT,CAWRQGTGGSGSPLHF,-,TRBJ1-6,TRBD1,16,TRBV30
TGTGCCAGCAGAAAGCCAAACGGGAACACTGAAGCTTTCTTT,CASRKPNGNTEAFF,-,TRBJ1-1,-,14,TRBV6-1
TGTGCCAGCTCACCACGGGATATTGGGACAGGATTTAATGAAAAACTGTTTTTT,CASSPRDIGTGFNEKLFF,-,TRBJ1-4,TRBD1,18,TRBV18
TGTGCCAGCAGAGAGGGGGCCCGCACCGGGGAGCTGTTTTTT,CASREGARTGELFF,-,TRBJ2-2,TRBD1,14,TRBV28
TGTGCCAGCAGCCCCTGGTCTGCGGGAGCCACCGGGGAGCTGTTTTTT,CASSPWSAGATGELFF,-,TRBJ2-2,TRBD2,16,TRBV11-3
TGTGCCAGCTCACCGGGTCAGCGTAACTATGGCTACACCTTC,CASSPGQRNYGYTF,-,TRBJ1-2,-,14,TRBV18
TGTGCCAGCAGCTTAGACAGGGAACACATATATTTT,CASSLDREHIYF,-,TRBJ1-3,-,12,TRBV13
TGCGCCAGCAGCCATAGGACAGTCAACACTGAAGCTTTCTTT,CASSHRTVNTEAFF,-,TRBJ1-1,-,14,TRBV5-1
TGTGCCAGCAGCTCCGCCGGGACAGCGAACACTGAAGCTTTCTTT,CASSSAGTANTEAFF,once,TRBJ1-1,TRBD1,15,TRBV7-3
TGTGCCAGCAGCTTAGGGGGCCGCGGGATTGTATTT,CASSLGGRGIVF,-,TRBJ1-1,-,12,TRBV7-9
TGTGCCAGCAGTTCGATGACAGGATCTGGCGAGCAGTACTTC,CASSSMTGSGEQYF,-,TRBJ2-7,-,14,TRBV28
TGTGCCAGCAGCCGGGACAGGGGGCATTCCTACAATGAGCAGTTCTTC,CASSRDRGHSYNEQFF,once,TRBJ2-1,TRBD1,16,TRBV7-2